This T cell receptor (beta chain) emerged from a study of cytomegalovirus exposure and HLA in healthy donors. Germline trimming cut 3 bases from V and 3 bases from J; bases unmatched to any gene: 1. The germline V gene has CDR1 SGHNT and CDR2 YENEEA. The CDR3 is made up of 13 amino acids. As concerns this clone: Other nucleotide sequences from this sample produce the same CDR3.

Amplification used 60 Vbeta primers and 13 Jbeta primers. TCRdb keeps only in-frame clones here, not all; method: immunoSEQ multiplex PCR. The sample includes around 100,000 clones. Sequenced sample: PBMCs. The gene calls are TRBV11-3 and TRBJ2-5, with 7 bases matching TRBD1. This TCR was sampled from a woman in her 30s in good health and CMV-seronegative. The CDR3 region is CASSFDREETQYF. The DNA for the CDR3 is TGTGCCAGCAGCTTCGACAGGGAAGAGACCCAGTACTTC.